This T cell receptor beta chain was sequenced during a study of T cells expressing NK-cell markers (dated by TCRdb to the early 2020s). With regard to the full study: In sorted CD3+CD56+NKG2C+, CD3+CD56+NKG2C- and CD3+CD56-NKG2C+ T-cell subsets from several donors, TCR beta-chain repertoires were profiled. Most of the eight sequenced donors were HCMV-seropositive and one was HCMV-seronegative. Randomly selected healthy volunteers, three men and five women, were used as the eight sequenced donors. Illumina HiSeq 2000/2500, MiSeq or NextSeq was used to sequence libraries as 2 x 150 bp reads. Results the study describes overall, beyond this receptor: Those dominant clonotypes were again the most abundant among CD3+CD56-NKG2C+ cells in a few donors, at about 25-65%. Whether the expanded NKG2C-expressing T cell clones were specific for HCMV antigens was left unclear. In over 5 donors, the dominant CD3+CD56+NKG2C+ clonotypes were among the top 10 CD8+ clonotypes and accounted for about 1.0-7.5% of CD8+ T cells.

CDR1 LGHDT and CDR2 YNNKEL were looked up in the germline V gene (reference sequence). Taken from cysteine to phenylalanine, the CDR3 has 14 residues. The entry carries no DNA sequence. A commercial ELISA kit detecting HCMV-specific IgG in serum was used to determine HCMV serostatus. Peripheral blood mononuclear cells were isolated from blood by Ficoll density gradient centrifugation. Instrument on record: Illumina HiSeq 2000. TCR beta cDNA libraries were prepared using 5'RACE template switching, which introduced a universal primer site and unique molecular identifiers. Priming for cDNA synthesis came from the TCR beta constant segment, and two successive PCR amplification steps followed. Regarding the original processing steps: Reads were demultiplexed and grouped by UMI with MIGEC, and clonotypes were assembled and quantified with MiTCR. To remove erroneous sequences, TCR cDNA sequences were retained only when supported by two or more reads. The tcR package was used for downstream repertoire analysis, and clonotypes were matched across fractions by CDR3 nucleotide sequence plus V segment. VDJmatch was used to annotate antigen specificity against VDJdb, with one amino acid substitution in CDR3 allowed. TCRdb reprocessed the reads and assigns one entry to each CDR3 protein sequence, leaving out DNA. TCRdb's processing, not the authors', yielded these V and J calls. The sample's table covers roughly 180,000 distinct CDR3 sequences. 15% to 20% of the sample rests with the top ten.

As for this clonotype: The target of this receptor is not known.

The sequence joins TRBV3-1 to TRBJ2-3. This clonotype originated in a woman aged 18 to 69 in good health. The sample taken for sequencing was blood T cells: a sorted CD56 or NKG2C T cell subset, CD4+ or CD8+ T cells, or bulk PBMC T cells (not recorded which). The CDR3 loop reads CASSYGADTDTQYF.